This entry lists 19 T cell receptor beta chains sequenced from one sample in a study of blood T cell repertoires in COVID-19. The assay was immunoSEQ multiplex PCR, and TCRdb's table has in-frame clones only and misses some. Among about 72,000 clones, approximately 82% were seen once, and the ten largest hold less than 8.5%. Sequencing used peripheral blood. The receptor source for this set is a man aged 55-75 years with acute or convalescent COVID-19.

This clone was recorded a few times. The same CDR3 also results from other DNA sequences found in this sample. In nucleotides, the CDR3 is TGCGCCAGCAGCCCGACAGGTCCCAATCAGCCCCAGCATTTT. Its translation is CASSPTGPNQPQHF. The V gene is TRBV5-1, the J gene TRBJ1-5; TRBD1 might be the D (6 bases). Germline V gene data show CDR1 as SGHRS and CDR2 as YFSETQ. V lost 4 bases and J lost 3, with 11 bases in between. This CDR3 contains 14 residues. The variable domain in full, with the rest retrieved from reference TRBV5-1 and TRBJ1-5, is KAGVTQTPRYLIKTRGQQVTLSCSPISGHRSVSWYQQTPGQGLQFLFEYFSETQRNKGNFPGRFSGRQFSNSRSEMNVSTLELGDSALYLCASSPTGPNQPQHFGDGTRLSIL.

This rearrangement joins TRBV6-5 to TRBJ2-5; TRBD1 matches 7 bases. Trimming at V came to 0 bases and at J to 5 bases, leaving 9 bases not matched to a gene. The germline gives CDR1 MNHEY, CDR2 SVGAGI. The CDR3 is 16 amino acids. DNA for the CDR3: TGTGCCAGCAGTTACTCGATGCGGACAGGCATTGAGACCCAGTACTTC. Translating gives CASSYSMRTGIETQYF.

The chain recombines TRBV6-5 with TRBJ2-7; D not resolved. The germline V and J ends were trimmed by 2 bases and 6 bases, with 14 bases remaining between them. The CDR3 runs 14 residues. Germline CDR1 MNHEY, CDR2 SVGAGI. The CDR3, as DNA: TGTGCCAGCAGTTACAAACAGCCCTCCGGCGAGCAGTACTTC. As protein: CASSYKQPSGEQYF.

V is TRBV4-3 and J is TRBJ2-2; a weak D match, TRBD1 (6 bases). The CDR3 contains 18 residues. With 0 bases removed from V and 0 bases from J, the gap between germline ends came to 14 bases. Germline V gene sequence: CDR1 LGHNA, CDR2 YSLEER. The CDR3 nucleotides read TGCGCCAGCAGCCAAGATAAAGGGGGAGTCGCGAACACCGGGGAGCTGTTTTTT. Protein product: CASSQDKGGVANTGELFF.

This chain's CDR3 is CAWSGQRVSPLHF. CDR3 DNA sequence: TGTGCCTGGAGTGGCCAGCGGGTGTCACCCCTCCACTTT. This sequence joins TRBV30 and TRBJ1-6; D ambiguous. With 1 base removed from V and 10 bases from J, the gap between germline ends came to 11 bases. The CDR3 length is 13 residues. Germline CDR1 GTSNPN, CDR2 SVGIG (reference sequence).

The V gene is TRBV5-8, the J gene TRBJ1-2; tentative D call: TRBD1 (6 bases). The V end was cut by 4 bases, the J end by 7 bases, with 14 bases between. The germline CDR1 and CDR2 sequences are SGHTS and YDEGEE. There are 13 residues in the CDR3. CDR3 sequence (DNA): TGTGCCAGCAGCGGGACAAATCGGGGTGGCTACACCTTC. This translates into CASSGTNRGGYTF.

This clone was found a few times. The chain recombines TRBV2 with TRBJ1-2; D not certain. V lost 0 bases and J 8 bases, leaving 7 bases between the germline ends. CDR1 and CDR2 (germline): SNHLY, FYNNEI. CDR3 length equals 12 residues. Here the CDR3 reads CASSEASGGYTF. CDR3 nucleotides: TGTGCCAGCAGTGAAGCATCCGGGGGCTACACCTTC.

The chain joins TRBV4-1 to TRBJ2-5; 7 bases are shared with TRBD2. The CDR3 has 17 amino acids. Germline CDR1 is MGHRA and CDR2 is YSYEKL. V shed 4 bases and J 5 bases; nucleotides not matched to a gene: 16. CDR3 residues: CASSRDAAGGSRETQYF. The CDR3 coding sequence is TGCGCCAGCAGCCGCGACGCTGCCGGGGGGAGTCGTGAGACCCAGTACTTC.

This clone showed up just once. This chain links TRBV7-2 with TRBJ1-5; 12 nucleotides line up with TRBD1. After removal of 1 base from V and 3 bases from J, the junction contained 4 bases not matched to a gene. The V gene's germline CDR1 is SGHTA and CDR2 FQGNSA. The CDR3 is made up of 17 amino acids. The CDR3 sequence: CASSLVAGQGANQPQHF. The CDR3 DNA reads as TGTGCCAGCAGCTTAGTGGCGGGACAGGGGGCCAATCAGCCCCAGCATTTT.

The chain has TRBV5-5 and TRBJ2-4, with 9 bases matching TRBD2. The V gene's germline CDR1 is SGHKS and CDR2 YYEKEE (reference sequence). The J segment lost 0 bases and the V segment lost 5 bases, leaving 12 bases of the junction unmatched. The CDR3 runs 18 residues. This CDR3 is CASRPGLAENLAKNIQYF. The CDR3 region has the DNA TGTGCCAGCAGGCCGGGACTAGCTGAAAACTTAGCCAAAAACATTCAGTACTTC.

The chain joins TRBV5-1 to TRBJ1-2, with 10 bases matching TRBD1. The CDR3 covers 15 residues. Looked up from germline, CDR1 is SGHRS and CDR2 is YFSETQ. Losses at the gene ends were 4 bases for V and 6 bases for J; bases not matched to a gene: 9. CDR3 in DNA: TGCGCCAGCAGCGACCGGTCCGGGACAGGGGATGGCTACACCTTC. Translated: CASSDRSGTGDGYTF. Based on the CDR3 plus reference TRBV5-1 and TRBJ1-2, the full variable domain is KAGVTQTPRYLIKTRGQQVTLSCSPISGHRSVSWYQQTPGQGLQFLFEYFSETQRNKGNFPGRFSGRQFSNSRSEMNVSTLELGDSALYLCASSDRSGTGDGYTFGSGTRLTVV.

V is TRBV30 and J is TRBJ1-4; maybe TRBD1 (6 bases). V was shortened by 0 bases and J by 5 bases, with 13 bases between the two germline ends. This CDR3 is 15 amino acids long. Germline values: CDR1 GTSNPN, CDR2 SVGIG (reference sequence). The CDR3 reads CAWSVGGGGNEKLFF. The CDR3, as DNA: TGTGCCTGGAGTGTTGGAGGGGGGGGCAATGAAAAACTGTTTTTT.

This chain connects TRBV7-6 to TRBJ2-3; TRBD2 agrees at 7 bases. Germline V CDR1 and CDR2: SGHVS, FNYEAQ. There are 15 residues in the CDR3. V shed 5 bases and J 0 bases; nucleotides not matched to a gene: 5. CDR3 region: CASSLGLVSTDTQYF. In nucleotides, the CDR3 is TGTGCCAGCAGCCTTGGACTAGTGAGCACAGATACGCAGTATTTT.

This chain uses TRBV10-3 with TRBJ2-7; tentatively, D is TRBD2 (5 bases). The ends were cut back, 3 bases at V and 2 bases at J, with 17 bases in the middle. There are 16 residues in the CDR3. Germline-derived CDR1 and CDR2 are ENHRY and SYGVKD. The CDR3 DNA sequence: TGTGCCATCAGTGACCTCGGGATTGGCCAAACCTACGAGCAGTACTTC. As protein: CAISDLGIGQTYEQYF.

The J gene is TRBJ2-5, the V gene TRBV10-2; 8 nucleotides align to TRBD2. The CDR3 is 12 amino acids. Germline CDR1 WSHSY, CDR2 SAAADI. V lost 7 bases and J lost 5; bases outside the gene matches: 3. The DNA of the CDR3 is TGCGCCAGCAAGATAGCGGGGGAGACCCAGTACTTC. Translating it yields CASKIAGETQYF.

V gene TRBV10-3 combines with J gene TRBJ1-1, with 9 bases identical to TRBD1. The CDR3 sequence is 13 residues long. V gave up 6 bases and J gave up 10 bases; unmatched junction bases: 9. In germline, CDR1 is ENHRY, CDR2 SYGVKD. CDR3: CAIRRVQGARAFF. The CDR3 nucleotides read TGTGCCATCAGGAGGGTACAGGGGGCAAGAGCTTTCTTT.

This chain connects TRBV6-1 to TRBJ1-4; D not resolved. Trimming left V 2 bases short and J 10 bases short, with 11 bases between. Germline V gene data show CDR1 as MNHNS and CDR2 as SASEGT. The CDR3 is made up of 13 amino acids. The CDR3 DNA reads TGTGCCAGCAGTGAACCTGGAGCCAGAAAACTGTTTTTT. This codes for CASSEPGARKLFF.

The V and J genes are TRBV7-9 and TRBJ1-1; perhaps TRBD1 as D (6 bases). Germline lookup yields CDR1 SEHNR and CDR2 FQNEAQ (reference sequence). CDR3 length: 14 residues. V lost 6 bases and J 4 bases, leaving 15 bases between the germline ends. CDR3 bases: TGTGCCAGCAGGCCGACAGGTTACGTCACTGAAGCTTTCTTT. Amino acids: CASRPTGYVTEAFF.

The chain recombines TRBV6-1 with TRBJ1-4; no clear D gene. The V end was cut by 3 bases, the J end by 1 base, with 3 bases between. CDR1 and CDR2 from the germline V gene are MNHNS and SASEGT. The CDR3 consists of 13 residues. This chain's CDR3 is CASSERTNEKLFF. The CDR3 nucleotides are TGTGCCAGCAGTGAGAGAACTAATGAAAAACTGTTTTTT.